Below, one TCR beta chain is given with its context. The antigen remains undetermined. When the RNA was reverse transcribed, random hexamers were used with an input of 0.5 to 1 ug. TCRdb re-derived calls from the immunoSEQ multiplex PCR reads in MiXCR, one entry per CDR3 protein. The sample has about 94,000 distinct CDR3 sequences, around 94% seen once. This sample is drawn from a study of CD8 T cells in Susac syndrome. V lost 1 base, J lost 7 bases, and 6 bases lay in between. There are 13 residues in the CDR3. Germline V gene data show CDR1 as SGDLS and CDR2 as YYNGEE. Overall study results and limits: As the study acknowledged, the number of individuals who were part of its TCR sequencing and HLA analysis was relatively small.

The sample comprised CD4+ T cells from PBMCs. The chain joins TRBV9 to TRBJ2-6; D not certain. This TCR derives from a human donor with Susac syndrome. The CDR3 region has the DNA TGTGCCAGCAGCGTACCGAGTGCCAACGTCCTGACTTTC. Encoded protein: CASSVPSANVLTF. The complete variable domain, with remaining parts taken from reference TRBV9 and TRBJ2-6, reads DSGVTQTPKHLITATGQRVTLRCSPRSGDLSVYWYQQSLDQGLQFLIQYYNGEERAKGNILERFSAQQFPDLHSELNLSSLELGDSALYFCASSVPSANVLTFGAGSRLTVL.